One and the same sample provided the 13 T cell receptor beta chains below, sequenced in a study of response to subunit inactivated influenza vaccine. TCRdb reanalysed the RT-PCR reads using MiXCR and keeps one entry per CDR3 protein. The sample consists of about 620,000 distinct CDR3 sequences, roughly 10% of them appearing once. The sample also formed part of further work on T cells expressing NK-cell markers. That report adds: Researchers built TCR beta cDNA using 5'RACE template switching with UMIs.

Material: PBMCs from blood, obtained on the day of vaccination. These receptors all stem from a man in his fifties or sixties who received an inactivated influenza vaccine.

This clonotype was detected many times. J is TRBJ2-2 and V is TRBV28, with 10 positions matching TRBD2. The germline V gene encodes CDR1 MDHEN and CDR2 SYDVKM. This CDR3 has 16 residues. The trim removed 10 bases at V and 6 bases at J, leaving 14 bases unmatched. CDR3 in DNA: TGTGCCACCTCCGTTGTCAGCGGGAGGGCCGCCGGGGAGCTGTTTTTT. Its protein product is CATSVVSGRAAGELFF.

This clonotype was detected only a few times. The chain employs TRBV10-3 and TRBJ2-1; 12 positions agree with TRBD2. Germline V lookup: CDR1 ENHRY, CDR2 SYGVKD. Unmatched junction bases numbered 5, after V lost 2 bases and J lost 0 bases. This CDR3 comprises 18 residues. The CDR3, as DNA: TGTGCCATCAGTGAGACTAGCGGGGGGCTAAGCTCCTACAATGAGCAGTTCTTC. This gives the protein CAISETSGGLSSYNEQFF.

A remark on this clonotype: An end of the junction does not agree with germline; a read error may underlie this. The V gene is TRBV15, the J gene TRBJ2-1; weak D call: TRBD1 (5 bases). Germline V CDR1 and CDR2: LNHNV, YYDKDF (reference sequence). This CDR3 is 15 amino acids long. CDR3 DNA sequence: TGTGCCACCAGCACGCGGCAGGGCTCCCACAATGAGCAGTTCTTC. Its translation is CATSTRQGSHNEQFF.

The rearrangement joins TRBV5-6 to TRBJ1-6; D might be TRBD1 (6 bases). From germline, CDR1 is SGHDT and CDR2 YYEEEE. The CDR3 runs 14 residues. V gave up 4 bases and J gave up 8 bases, with 13 bases separating them. In DNA, the CDR3 is TGTGCCAGCAGCCCGCGGGGGGGCCATTCACCCCTCCACTTT. Its translation: CASSPRGGHSPLHF.

As DNA, the CDR3 is TGCAGTGCGGGGACTAGCGGGGGGGCCAATGAGCAGTTCTTC. It yields the protein CSAGTSGGANEQFF. The gene calls are TRBV20-1 and TRBJ2-1, with 16 nucleotides matching TRBD2. Germline V gene lookup returns CDR1 DFQATT and CDR2 SNEGSKA (reference sequence). The CDR3 is 14 amino acids. V shed 6 bases and J 6 bases; nucleotides not matched to a gene: 2.

This clonotype was seen once. The rearrangement uses TRBV4-3 and TRBJ2-7; D remains ambiguous. Germline assignment: CDR1 LGHNA and CDR2 YSLEER. This CDR3 contains 13 residues. The V end was cut by 0 bases, the J end by 6 bases, with 9 bases between. The chain's CDR3 is CASSQDQVSEQYF. The CDR3 coding sequence is TGCGCCAGCAGCCAAGATCAGGTGAGCGAGCAGTACTTC.

This clonotype was counted between two and nine times. This sequence joins TRBV20-1 and TRBJ1-2, with D unresolved. The CDR3 totals 13 residues. The germline gives CDR1 DFQATT, CDR2 SNEGSKA (reference sequence). Between the trimmed V and J ends, which lost 0 bases and 8 bases, there was a span of 13 bases. This CDR3 is CSARDASPAGYTF. For the CDR3, the DNA is TGCAGTGCTAGAGATGCGTCCCCGGCGGGCTACACCTTC.

This clonotype has a handful of counts. V and J are TRBV5-1 and TRBJ2-3; the D is unclear. Deletions cut 4 bases from V and 0 bases from J, with 15 bases between. This CDR3 has 16 residues. The germline gives CDR1 SGHRS, CDR2 YFSETQ. CDR3 nucleotides: TGCGCCAGCAGCCCTGGATTGGGCCATAGCACAGATACGCAGTATTTT. Encoded protein: CASSPGLGHSTDTQYF.

This clonotype was observed at least ten times. The V call is TRBV2, the J call TRBJ2-5; 11 bases align to TRBD1. The germline gives CDR1 SNHLY, CDR2 FYNNEI. The CDR3 consists of 15 residues. V was clipped by 5 bases and J by 4 bases; unmatched bases: 6. CDR3 loop: CASSFRTGGPETQYF. The CDR3 region has the DNA TGTGCCAGCAGTTTCCGGACAGGGGGCCCAGAGACCCAGTACTTC.

A few counts support this clonotype. The chain couples TRBV5-1 to TRBJ2-1; 10 bases fit TRBD2. After removal of 7 bases from V and 5 bases from J, the junction contained 3 bases not matched to a gene. The CDR3 sequence is 13 residues long. The germline V gene has CDR1 SGHRS and CDR2 YFSETQ. CDR3 in DNA: TGCGCCAGCTTCCTAGCGGGAGACAATGAGCAGTTCTTC. Its protein is CASFLAGDNEQFF.

This chain uses TRBV10-3 with TRBJ2-4, with 9 nucleotides matching TRBD1. CDR3 length equals 14 residues. Germline V gene data show CDR1 as ENHRY and CDR2 as SYGVKD. The V segment lost 6 bases and the J segment 8 bases; nucleotides outside the gene matches: 8. In nucleotides, the CDR3 is TGTGCCATCAGCGCCGACAGGGGGAGGGACATTCAGTACTTC. This gives the protein CAISADRGRDIQYF.

The chain links TRBV24-1 to TRBJ1-1; D unclear. In germline, CDR1 is KGHDR, CDR2 SFDVKD. The CDR3 is made up of 14 amino acids. V lost 9 bases and J 1 base, leaving 14 bases between the germline ends. The CDR3 DNA follows: TGTGCCACCTCCCGGACGAGTGAGAACACTGAAGCTTTCTTT. As protein: CATSRTSENTEAFF.

The chain uses TRBV9 and TRBJ2-7; D gene ambiguous. Germline CDR1 and CDR2: SGDLS and YYNGEE. V lost 0 bases and J 3 bases, leaving 10 bases between the germline ends. The CDR3 loop spans 14 amino acids. CDR3 amino acids: CASSVGAVNYEQYF. CDR3 DNA: TGTGCCAGCAGCGTAGGGGCAGTAAACTACGAGCAGTACTTC.